These 4 T cell receptor beta chains were sequenced from one sample in a study of regulatory T cells in long-lasting Graves disease. Time point here: persistent/refractory GD, antithyroid drugs over 5 years with positive TRAb. Following extraction of RNA from PBMCs, that RNA was used to make the TCR library. TCR beta libraries were built with iRepertoire HTBI primers and Arm-PCR of CDR3 regions. TCRdb redid the calling of the multiplex PCR reads with MiXCR, one entry per CDR3 protein. The sample has roughly 400,000 distinct CDR3 sequences, roughly a fifth seen once. Sequencing was performed on peripheral blood mononuclear cells (PBMCs), taken when the disease was refractory, from a patient treated with antithyroid drugs. The receptors were sampled from a female donor with Graves disease.

V is TRBV30 and J is TRBJ1-5, with D unclear. Trimming cost V 0 bases and J 2 bases, with 11 bases left between them. Per germline, CDR1 GTSNPN and CDR2 SVGIG (reference sequence). This CDR3 spans 15 amino acids. The CDR3, as DNA: TGTGCCTGGAGTGTAAAGGCTGCAGGCAATCAGCCCCAGCATTTT. Its protein is CAWSVKAAGNQPQHF.

This clonotype was seen only a few times. This chain connects TRBV5-1 to TRBJ1-1; D ambiguous. The CDR3 has 15 amino acids. CDR1 is SGHRS and CDR2 is YFSETQ in the germline V gene. V lost 0 bases and J 1 base, leaving 10 bases between the germline ends. CDR3 protein: CASSLGFGENTEAFF. The CDR3 bases are TGCGCCAGCAGCTTGGGATTTGGTGAGAACACTGAAGCTTTCTTT.

The rearrangement uses TRBV12-3 or TRBV12-4 and TRBJ2-7, with D possibly TRBD2 on 5 matching bases. CDR3 length equals 13 residues. V was trimmed by 6 bases and J by 6 bases, leaving 15 bases between them. The CDR3 loop is CASSSREGLEQYF. Written as DNA, the CDR3 is TGTGCCAGCAGCTCGAGAGAGGGCCTCGAGCAGTACTTC.

This clonotype occurred many times. This chain joins TRBV7-8 and TRBJ2-5; TRBD1 agrees at 8 bases. The V segment lost 5 bases and the J segment 4 bases; nucleotides outside the gene matches: 6. Germline-derived CDR1 and CDR2 are SGHVS and FQNEAQ. The CDR3 covers 14 residues. CDR3 in DNA: TGTGCCAGCAGCGCGTCACAGGGGGGAGAGACCCAGTACTTC. Protein: CASSASQGGETQYF.